Listed here are 10 T cell receptor beta chains from one sample, sequenced in a study of T cell responses to AZD1222 COVID-19 vaccine (dated by TCRdb to the early 2020s). Library preparation was by the immunoSEQ multiplex PCR assay. TCRdb limited this immuneACCESS table to in-frame rearrangements with V and J called. A share of clones is missing; checked studies link under half to unresolved V genes, and the rest is unexplained. For this sample there are about 78,000 clones; approximately 88% appear just once. More than 4.5% of the sample is taken by the ten largest. This sample's time point label indicates: baseline before first vaccination. Taken with the paper, the label for treatment or condition translates to: meningococcal conjugate vaccine given as trial control. Sequences were derived from peripheral blood, sampled on day 0 of MenACWY control vaccination. These receptors came from an adult in good health.

The DNA for the CDR3 is TGCGCCAGCAGCTTTTATGGCCTAGCGATTCAAGAGACCCAGTACTTC. Translation gives CASSFYGLAIQETQYF. The chain recombines TRBV5-1 with TRBJ2-5; a weak D match, TRBD2 (6 bases). The CDR3 totals 16 residues. Germline lookup yields CDR1 SGHRS and CDR2 YFSETQ. Trimming removed 2 bases at V and 2 bases at J, with 16 bases between.

This chain uses TRBV3-1 (or the pseudogene TRBV3-2) with TRBJ1-1; possible D gene TRBD1, 6 bases. Germline V gene sequence: CDR1 LGHDT, CDR2 YNNKEL (reference sequence). The CDR3 covers 14 residues. Trimming removed 5 bases from V and 4 bases from J, with 14 bases in between. CDR3 nucleotide sequence: TGTGCCAGCAGCGATGAGGGGGTTGCCACTGAAGCTTTCTTT. It specifies CASSDEGVATEAFF.

V usage is TRBV5-5 and J usage is TRBJ1-5; weak D call: TRBD1 (6 bases). V gave up 5 bases and J gave up 4 bases, with 10 bases separating them. Germline values: CDR1 SGHKS, CDR2 YYEKEE (reference sequence). This CDR3 is built from 13 residues. The CDR3 DNA is TGTGCCAGCAGTTGGACAGCTAATCAGCCCCAGCATTTT. It codes for CASSWTANQPQHF.

CDR3: CASSSHDRYYEQYF. The DNA for the CDR3 is TGTGCCAGCAGCTCCCACGACAGATACTACGAGCAGTACTTC. The V call is TRBV7-8, the J call TRBJ2-7; weak D call: TRBD1 (5 bases). Trimming took 4 bases from V and 3 from J, leaving 13 bases between them. This CDR3 has 14 amino acids. Per the germline V gene, CDR1 is SGHVS and CDR2 is FQNEAQ.

V gene TRBV7-2 combines with J gene TRBJ2-1; 15 bases line up with TRBD2. Unmatched junction bases numbered 4, after V lost 4 bases and J lost 9 bases. The CDR3 covers 15 residues. Per germline, CDR1 SGHTA and CDR2 FQGNSA. The CDR3 spells CASSSGLAGGAEQFF. CDR3 coding DNA: TGTGCCAGCAGCTCTGGACTAGCGGGGGGGGCTGAGCAGTTCTTC.

The CDR3 protein is CASSQDSAGGYEQYF. Here the CDR3 DNA reads TGCGCCAGCAGCCAAGATTCGGCGGGGGGCTACGAGCAGTACTTC. This chain connects TRBV4-1 to TRBJ2-7, with TRBD2 matching 8 bases. The CDR3 covers 15 residues. V lost 0 bases, J lost 3 bases, and 4 bases stayed unmatched. The germline CDR1 and CDR2 sequences are MGHRA and YSYEKL.

The chain combines TRBV5-4 with TRBJ1-4; 7 bases are shared with TRBD1. The CDR3 spans 15 residues. Germline V CDR1 and CDR2: SGHNT, YYREEE (reference sequence). V gave up 4 bases and J gave up 0 bases; unmatched junction bases: 3. CDR3 DNA sequence: TGTGCCAGCAGCGAGGGGACAGCAACTAATGAAAAACTGTTTTTT. Its protein is CASSEGTATNEKLFF.

In its sample, this clone was seen once. This sequence joins TRBV19 and TRBJ1-5, with D hard to call. This CDR3 has 13 amino acids. The V gene's germline CDR1 is LNHDA and CDR2 SQIVND (reference sequence). V lost 3 bases to trimming and J lost 4 bases, with 7 bases between them. The CDR3 reads CASSIADNQPQHF. DNA of the CDR3: TGTGCCAGTAGTATTGCGGATAATCAGCCCCAGCATTTT.

This clone was observed once. The genes are TRBV7-3 and TRBJ2-1; D perhaps matches TRBD2 (5 bases). V was trimmed by 1 base and J by 10 bases, leaving 23 bases between them. The CDR3 has 17 residues. The germline V gene has CDR1 SGHTA and CDR2 FQGTGA. The CDR3 sequence: CASSLKASFGKSAEQFF. CDR3 DNA: TGTGCCAGCAGCTTAAAAGCCTCTTTCGGGAAATCGGCAGAGCAGTTCTTC.

The V and J genes are TRBV29-1 and TRBJ1-1, with a weak D call TRBD1 (5 bases). Germline CDR1 SQVTM, CDR2 ANQGSEA. CDR3 length: 12 residues. V shed 7 bases and J shed 8 bases, with 17 bases lying between them. CDR3: CSARMGRGEAFF. As DNA, the CDR3 is TGCAGCGCCAGGATGGGGCGGGGAGAAGCTTTCTTT.